One sample yielded the 17 T cell receptor beta chains listed below, sequenced in a study of identical twins. MiXCR, applied by TCRdb to the 5' RACE reads, yields one record per CDR3 protein. This sample has 240,000 or so distinct CDR3 sequences, with approximately 10% found just once. Material: memory T cells sorted from blood. Receptors were obtained from a middle-aged man in good health.

This clonotype was detected many times. The rearrangement uses TRBV7-2 and TRBJ1-2; D uncertain. The CDR3 has 12 amino acids. Germline V gene data show CDR1 as SGHTA and CDR2 as FQGNSA. Trimming took off 5 bases at V and 5 bases at J, with 9 bases between the two ends. The CDR3 region has the DNA TGTGCCAGCAGCCTAAGGTTGTATGGCTACACCTTC. Protein product: CASSLRLYGYTF.

The chain employs TRBV6-1 and TRBJ1-1; a weak D match, TRBD1 (6 bases). The CDR3 length is 13 residues. Looked up from germline, CDR1 is MNHNS and CDR2 is SASEGT. V lost 5 bases to trimming and J lost 6 bases, with 13 bases between them. The CDR3 loop reads CASSNAGAPEAFF. As DNA, the CDR3 is TGTGCCAGCAGTAACGCAGGGGCTCCTGAAGCTTTCTTT.

This sequence joins TRBV20-1 and TRBJ1-5; 10 positions match TRBD1. CDR1 is DFQATT and CDR2 is SNEGSKA in the germline V gene (reference sequence). The CDR3 covers 15 residues. Trimming cost V 5 bases and J 1 base; bases outside gene matches: 5. CDR3: CSALGQGVSNQPQHF. In DNA form, the CDR3 reads TGCAGTGCTTTAGGACAGGGGGTAAGCAATCAGCCCCAGCATTTT.

Concerning this clonotype: A read error may explain this, as a much larger clone is one base away. The V call is TRBV10-2, the J call TRBJ2-7; tentative D call: TRBD1 (7 bases). V was pared by 7 bases and J by 3 bases, with 16 bases between. CDR1 WSHSY and CDR2 SAAADI come from the germline V gene. The CDR3 length is 14 residues. CDR3 in amino acids: CASTPGGQSYEQYF. CDR3 DNA sequence: TGCGCCAGCACTCCCGGGGGACAGAGCTACGAGCAGTACTTC.

The chain links TRBV28 to TRBJ2-3; tentatively, D is TRBD2 (5 bases). Germline values: CDR1 MDHEN, CDR2 SYDVKM. Trimming pared 3 bases from V and 13 bases from J, leaving 14 bases between. The CDR3 runs to 12 residues. The CDR3 loop is CASSFLQYGEYF. CDR3 nucleotides: TGTGCCAGCAGTTTTCTACAATACGGGGAGTATTTT.

This clonotype was found many times. V and J are TRBV10-3 and TRBJ1-1, with D uncertain. In germline, CDR1 is ENHRY, CDR2 SYGVKD. V lost 6 bases, J lost 3 bases, and 5 bases lay in between. This CDR3 has 11 residues. CDR3 loop: CAIRSDTEAFF. CDR3 bases: TGTGCCATCAGGAGCGACACTGAAGCTTTCTTT.

This clonotype was seen ten or more times. The DNA for the CDR3 is TGCGCCAGCAGTTCAAAAGGCGGAGCATCCTACGAGCAGTACTTC. It yields the protein CASSSKGGASYEQYF. The genes are TRBV5-1 and TRBJ2-7, with D unresolved. Germline CDR1 is SGHRS and CDR2 is YFSETQ. This CDR3 spans 15 amino acids. V was pared by 5 bases and J by 1 base, with 16 bases between.

The sample holds a few counts of this clonotype. The CDR3 bases are TGTGCCAGCTCACCGCCGGGAAGACTCGCGGGGGCCAACGTCCTGACTTTC. Amino acid sequence: CASSPPGRLAGANVLTF. The gene calls are TRBV18 and TRBJ2-6, with D possibly being TRBD2 (5 bases). With 3 bases removed from V and 4 bases from J, the gap between germline ends came to 16 bases. The CDR3 loop spans 17 amino acids. Germline V gene sequence: CDR1 KGHSH, CDR2 LQKENI.

The sample holds a few counts of this clonotype. J is TRBJ2-1 and V is TRBV5-1; 14 bases map to TRBD2. The germline gives CDR1 SGHRS, CDR2 YFSETQ. The CDR3 spans 17 residues. V was clipped by 6 bases and J by 0 bases; unmatched bases: 5. The CDR3 DNA is TGCGCCAGCATTGGGACTAGCGGGAGTCTCTCCTACAATGAGCAGTTCTTC. It is translated as CASIGTSGSLSYNEQFF.

This clonotype was detected ten times or more. J is TRBJ1-4 and V is TRBV6-5; D gene ambiguous. The CDR3 has 16 residues. Trimming removed 4 bases from V and 7 bases from J, with 19 bases in between. The germline V gene has CDR1 MNHEY and CDR2 SVGAGI. CDR3 protein: CASSSTGRGGSEKLFF. CDR3 sequence (DNA): TGTGCCAGCAGTTCCACCGGGCGCGGTGGGTCTGAAAAACTGTTTTTT.

The chain is built from TRBV6-5 and TRBJ2-5; D may be TRBD1 (5 bases). Germline V lookup: CDR1 MNHEY, CDR2 SVGAGI. This CDR3 has 15 amino acids. Deletions cut 0 bases from V and 3 bases from J, with 11 bases between. CDR3 in amino acids: CASSYSYKGKETQYF. The CDR3 nucleotides read TGTGCCAGCAGTTACTCGTATAAGGGGAAAGAGACCCAGTACTTC.

This clonotype came up many times. This chain uses TRBV20-1 with TRBJ2-7; the D gene is possibly TRBD2 (7 bases). This CDR3 contains 14 residues. V was shortened by 3 bases and J by 2 bases, with 14 bases between the two germline ends. CDR1 DFQATT and CDR2 SNEGSKA come from the germline V gene (reference sequence). The CDR3 DNA reads as TGCAGTGCTAGGGGGGGGGCAGGGGCCTACGAGCAGTACTTC. Amino acid sequence: CSARGGAGAYEQYF.

This clonotype was observed many times. The chain is built from TRBV2 and TRBJ2-3, with D perhaps TRBD1 (6 bases). V gave up 3 bases and J gave up 6 bases, with 13 bases separating them. This CDR3 spans 14 amino acids. Germline V gene lookup returns CDR1 SNHLY and CDR2 FYNNEI. In DNA, the CDR3 is TGTGCCAGCAGTGATGTGGGGGCGTCTGATACGCAGTATTTT. The encoded protein is CASSDVGASDTQYF. Complete variable domain (other parts from reference TRBV2 and TRBJ2-3): EPEVTQTPSHQVTQMGQEVILRCVPISNHLYFYWYRQILGQKVEFLVSFYNNEISEKSEIFDDQFSVERPDGSNFTLKIRSTKLEDSAMYFCASSDVGASDTQYFGPGTRLTVL.

This clonotype was observed at least ten times. The J gene is TRBJ2-7, the V gene TRBV25-1; 10 bases are shared with TRBD1. The CDR3 covers 13 residues. V lost 7 bases, J lost 7 bases, and 7 bases stayed unmatched. Germline V gives CDR1 MGHDK, CDR2 SYGVNS. CDR3 sequence: CASTRDRGGEQYF. In DNA, the CDR3 is TGTGCCAGCACACGGGACAGGGGAGGTGAGCAGTACTTC.

The chain links TRBV6-2 or TRBV6-3 to TRBJ2-7, with D perhaps matching TRBD1 (6 bases). CDR1 MNHEY and CDR2 SVGEGT come from the germline V gene. With 4 bases removed from V and 5 bases from J, the gap between germline ends came to 9 bases. The CDR3 runs 12 residues. CDR3: CASSWGPHEQYF. The CDR3 bases are TGTGCCAGCAGTTGGGGGCCTCACGAGCAGTACTTC.

In its sample, this clonotype was seen many times. The chain recombines TRBV11-2 with TRBJ2-3; D call uncertain. Germline CDR1 reads SGHAT; CDR2 reads FQNNGV. The CDR3 loop spans 15 amino acids. V dropped 0 bases and J dropped 2 bases, with 9 bases sitting between them. As DNA, the CDR3 is TGTGCCAGCAGCTTAGAATCCCTTCTCACAGATACGCAGTATTTT. It translates to CASSLESLLTDTQYF.

This clonotype appeared many times. The rearrangement uses TRBV6-2 or TRBV6-3 and TRBJ1-2, with 7 bases fitting TRBD1. The germline gives CDR1 MNHEY, CDR2 SVGEGT. This CDR3 has 16 residues. Trimming cost V 6 bases and J 4 bases; bases outside gene matches: 14. The CDR3 is CASRGTTGAWSYGYTF. The CDR3 nucleotides are TGTGCCAGCAGGGGGACTACAGGGGCTTGGAGCTATGGCTACACCTTC.